These 6 T cell receptor beta chains came from one sample sequenced in a study of T-cell memory formation after mild COVID-19 (dated by TCRdb to about 2021). Libraries were prepared through 5' RACE. Sequencing was carried out with an Illumina NovaSeq 6000. TCRdb itself trimmed the public reads at Q25 with fastp, ran MiXCR and retained productive beta chains. Rows are combined by CDR3 protein, so each entry shows the most common genes and DNA. This sample lists tens of thousands of distinct CDR3 sequences; about 13% were detected once. 41% of the sample is held by the ten biggest clonotypes. Input material: PBMCs or a T cell subset sorted from them (not recorded which). The origin of the receptors is a man between 18 and 35 years old who had mild COVID-19 (a few samples of this study predate the infection). The sample titles of this study are shuffled in the database, so cell type and time point are left out; the donor was told from shared clones.

There are a few counts of this clonotype. This sequence joins TRBV11-2 and TRBJ2-5; D tentatively fits TRBD1 or TRBD2 (5 bases each). V was shortened by 2 bases and J by 5 bases, with 18 bases between the two germline ends. CDR3 size: 16 residues. CDR1 and CDR2 from the germline V gene are SGHAT and FQNNGV. CDR3 nucleotides: TGTGCCAGCAGCTTAATTCAGAGGGGCCCCCGGGAGACCCAGTACTTC. Protein: CASSLIQRGPRETQYF.

The CDR3 is CASSLVPRGIDQETQYF. In DNA form, the CDR3 reads TGTGCCAGCAGTTTAGTTCCCCGGGGGATCGACCAAGAGACCCAGTACTTC. The chain is built from TRBV12-3 or TRBV12-4 and TRBJ2-5; the D gene is possibly TRBD2 (6 bases). The CDR3 contains 17 residues. V was cut by 1 base and J by 0 bases, with 15 bases left in between.

The rearrangement links TRBV7-2 to TRBJ2-1, with D possibly being TRBD2 (7 bases). The V end was cut by 3 bases, the J end by 2 bases, with 11 bases between. Germline V CDR1 and CDR2: SGHTA, FQGNSA. CDR3 length equals 15 residues. CDR3 residues: CASSFIGGPYNEQFF. The CDR3 region has the DNA TGTGCCAGCAGCTTCATCGGGGGGCCCTACAATGAGCAGTTCTTC.

This chain connects TRBV10-3 to TRBJ2-7; 9 bases are a match to TRBD1. The CDR3 is 14 amino acids. The germline V gene encodes CDR1 ENHRY and CDR2 SYGVKD. V trimming: 6 bases; J trimming: 6 bases; junction bases outside the gene matches: 9. Written as DNA, the CDR3 is TGTGCCATCAGGGATCCGGGACAGGGTGTCGAGCAGTACGTC. Translating it yields CAIRDPGQGVEQYV.

In its sample, this clonotype was seen a few times. The V gene is TRBV7-9, the J gene TRBJ1-1, with a tentative D call TRBD1 (5 bases). Germline CDR1 and CDR2: SEHNR and FQNEAQ (reference sequence). The V and J ends lost 7 bases and 7 bases respectively, with 19 bases between them. CDR3 length: 14 residues. The CDR3: CASNLVGGRNEAFF. CDR3 DNA sequence: TGTGCCAGCAACTTGGTGGGGGGTAGAAATGAAGCTTTCTTT.

The gene calls are TRBV29-1 and TRBJ2-7; 11 bases are a match to TRBD1. Germline V gives CDR1 SQVTM, CDR2 ANQGSEA. V lost 7 bases and J lost 2; bases outside the gene matches: 4. The CDR3 extends over 13 amino acids. The CDR3 spells CSAGQGAAYEQYF. The CDR3 DNA reads TGCAGCGCCGGACAGGGGGCCGCCTACGAGCAGTACTTC.